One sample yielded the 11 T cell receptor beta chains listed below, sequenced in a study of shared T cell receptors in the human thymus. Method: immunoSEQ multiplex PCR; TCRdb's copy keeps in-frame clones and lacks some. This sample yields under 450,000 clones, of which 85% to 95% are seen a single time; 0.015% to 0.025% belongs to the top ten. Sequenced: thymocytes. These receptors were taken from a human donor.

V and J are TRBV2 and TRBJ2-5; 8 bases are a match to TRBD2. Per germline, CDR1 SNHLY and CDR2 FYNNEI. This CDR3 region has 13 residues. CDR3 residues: CVAGGPLQETQYF. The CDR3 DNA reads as TGTGTTGCGGGGGGTCCCCTCCAAGAGACCCAGTACTTC.

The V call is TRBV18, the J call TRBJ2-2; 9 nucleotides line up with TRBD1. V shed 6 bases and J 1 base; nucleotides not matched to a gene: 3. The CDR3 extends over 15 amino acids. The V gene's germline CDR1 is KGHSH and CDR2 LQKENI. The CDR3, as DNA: TGTGCCAGCTCGCCGGGACAGGGGAACACCGGGGAGCTGTTTTTT. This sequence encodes CASSPGQGNTGELFF.

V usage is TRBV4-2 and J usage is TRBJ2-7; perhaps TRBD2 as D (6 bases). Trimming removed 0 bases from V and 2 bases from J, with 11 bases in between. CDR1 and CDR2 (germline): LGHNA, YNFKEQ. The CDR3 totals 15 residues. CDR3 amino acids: CASSQDGGRPYEQYF. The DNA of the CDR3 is TGTGCCAGCAGCCAAGATGGGGGGAGGCCCTACGAGCAGTACTTC.

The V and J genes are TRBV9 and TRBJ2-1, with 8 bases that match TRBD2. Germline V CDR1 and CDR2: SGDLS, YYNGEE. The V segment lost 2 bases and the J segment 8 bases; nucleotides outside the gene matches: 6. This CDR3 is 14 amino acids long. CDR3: CASSVAPGLDEQFF. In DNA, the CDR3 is TGTGCCAGCAGCGTGGCCCCGGGACTAGATGAGCAGTTCTTC.

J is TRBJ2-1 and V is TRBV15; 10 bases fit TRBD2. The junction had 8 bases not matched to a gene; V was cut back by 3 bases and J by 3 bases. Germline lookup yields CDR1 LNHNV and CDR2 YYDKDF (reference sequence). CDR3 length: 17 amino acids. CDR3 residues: CATSSPLAGDLYNEQFF. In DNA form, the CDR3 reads TGTGCCACCAGCAGTCCGCTAGCGGGAGATCTCTACAATGAGCAGTTCTTC. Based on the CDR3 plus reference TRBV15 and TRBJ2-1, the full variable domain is DAMVIQNPRYQVTQFGKPVTLSCSQTLNHNVMYWYQQKSSQAPKLLFHYYDKDFNNEADTPDNFQSRRPNTSFCFLDIRSPGLGDTAMYLCATSSPLAGDLYNEQFFGPGTRLTVL.

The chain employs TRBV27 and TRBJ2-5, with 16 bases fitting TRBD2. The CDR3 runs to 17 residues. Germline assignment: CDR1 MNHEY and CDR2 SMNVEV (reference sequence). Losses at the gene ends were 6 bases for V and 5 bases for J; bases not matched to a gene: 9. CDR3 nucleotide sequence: TGTGCCAGCAGCTCCGGGACTAGCGGGAGGGCCGGGGAGACCCAGTACTTC. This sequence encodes CASSSGTSGRAGETQYF.

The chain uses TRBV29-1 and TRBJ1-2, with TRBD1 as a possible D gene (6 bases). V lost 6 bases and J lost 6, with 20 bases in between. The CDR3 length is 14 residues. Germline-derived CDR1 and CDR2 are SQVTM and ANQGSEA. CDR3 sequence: CSVPSEGEGNGYTF. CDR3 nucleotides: TGCAGCGTCCCCTCGGAGGGGGAGGGTAATGGCTACACCTTC. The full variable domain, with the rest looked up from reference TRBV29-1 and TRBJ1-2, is SAVISQKPSRDICQRGTSLTIQCQVDSQVTMMFWYRQQPGQSLTLIATANQGSEATYESGFVIDKFPISRPNLTFSTLTVSNMSPEDSSIYLCSVPSEGEGNGYTFGSGTRLTVV.

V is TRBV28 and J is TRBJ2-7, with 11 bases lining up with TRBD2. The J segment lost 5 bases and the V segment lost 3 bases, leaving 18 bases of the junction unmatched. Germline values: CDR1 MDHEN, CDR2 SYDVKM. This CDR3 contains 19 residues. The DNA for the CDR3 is TGTGCCAGCAGTTTGAGTCGAGCGATAGCGGGAGGGTATGCGGACGAGCAGTACTTC. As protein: CASSLSRAIAGGYADEQYF.

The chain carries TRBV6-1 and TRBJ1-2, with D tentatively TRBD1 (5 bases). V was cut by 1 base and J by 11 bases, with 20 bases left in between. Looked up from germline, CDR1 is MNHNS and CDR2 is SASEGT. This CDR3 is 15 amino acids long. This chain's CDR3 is CASSEGGDSPCYYTF. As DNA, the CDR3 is TGTGCCAGCAGTGAAGGCGGGGACTCACCGTGTTATTACACCTTC.

As DNA, the CDR3 is TGCAGTGCAGAGGCCTACAATGAGCAGTTCTTC. Translation gives CSAEAYNEQFF. This sequence joins TRBV20-1 and TRBJ2-1; D gene uncertain. The germline gives CDR1 DFQATT, CDR2 SNEGSKA (reference sequence). The CDR3 runs to 11 residues. Trimming took 6 bases from V and 2 from J, leaving 5 bases between them.

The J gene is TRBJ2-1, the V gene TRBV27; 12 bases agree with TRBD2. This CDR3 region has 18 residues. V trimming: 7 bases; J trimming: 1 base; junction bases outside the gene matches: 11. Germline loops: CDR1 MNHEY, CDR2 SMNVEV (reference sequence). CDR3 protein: CASTPTSGSSGSYNEQFF. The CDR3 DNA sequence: TGTGCCAGCACCCCGACTAGCGGGAGTTCGGGATCCTACAATGAGCAGTTCTTC.